The 4 T cell receptor beta chains below all came from one sample that was sequenced in a study of T cell repertoires in cytomegalovirus infection. MiXCR, run by TCRdb on the reads, gives a single entry per CDR3 protein. The table includes about 320,000 distinct CDR3 sequences, over 7.5% detected once. The sequenced sample consisted of PBMCs. These receptors all stem from a human donor in good health (CMV status not recorded). Some clones in this sample may be carry-over from other donors' samples.

This clonotype has ten or more counts. The gene calls are TRBV7-6 and TRBJ2-5; 13 nucleotides align to TRBD2. This CDR3 has 16 amino acids. With V trimmed by 3 bases and J by 2 bases, 3 bases remained unmatched. Germline loops: CDR1 SGHVS, CDR2 FNYEAQ. DNA of the CDR3: TGTGCCAGCAGCTTGACTAGCGGGGGGTTACAAGAGACCCAGTACTTC. This gives the protein CASSLTSGGLQETQYF.

The J gene is TRBJ2-7, the V gene TRBV27; D remains unclear. V gave up 2 bases and J gave up 2 bases, with 10 bases separating them. Per the germline V gene, CDR1 is MNHEY and CDR2 is SMNVEV (reference sequence). CDR3 length: 14 amino acids. The CDR3 region is CASSLLGSAYEQYF. For the CDR3, the DNA is TGTGCCAGCAGTTTACTAGGGTCAGCCTACGAGCAGTACTTC.

V usage is TRBV28 and J usage is TRBJ1-6; weak D call: TRBD1 (6 bases). Trimming stripped 5 bases from V and 9 bases from J, with 17 bases between. This CDR3 has 15 residues. Germline CDR1 and CDR2: MDHEN and SYDVKM. In DNA form, the CDR3 reads TGTGCCAGCAGTCCCCCCGGGGGGCTGAGTTCACCCCTCCACTTT. Translated: CASSPPGGLSSPLHF.

The chain uses TRBV20-1 and TRBJ2-7; a possible D gene is TRBD1 (6 bases). The germline CDR1 and CDR2 sequences are DFQATT and SNEGSKA (reference sequence). This CDR3 has 12 amino acids. Trimming cost V 3 bases and J 4 bases, with 10 bases left between them. CDR3 bases: TGCAGTGCTAGCCTCAGGGGATACGAGCAGTACTTC. It is translated as CSASLRGYEQYF.